These 18 T cell receptor beta chains share one sample of origin, sequenced in a study of blood T cell repertoires in COVID-19. Here immunoSEQ multiplex PCR was the method, and the copy in TCRdb shows in-frame clones only, minus some. This table has 100,000 to 150,000 clones, about 91% appearing once. Sequencing was performed on peripheral blood. The receptors were gathered from a man aged 45 to 65 with acute or convalescent COVID-19.

This clone showed up just once. V gene TRBV2 combines with J gene TRBJ1-4; D is unresolved. The germline V gene encodes CDR1 SNHLY and CDR2 FYNNEI. V lost 9 bases and J 4 bases, leaving 15 bases between the germline ends. This CDR3 spans 14 amino acids. CDR3 sequence reads: CASFLSGVNEKLFF. CDR3 DNA: TGTGCCAGTTTCCTCTCCGGGGTTAATGAAAAACTGTTTTTT.

This clone turned up a few times. The chain uses TRBV2 and TRBJ2-2; D may be TRBD1 (5 bases). Germline loops: CDR1 SNHLY, CDR2 FYNNEI. The V and J ends lost 7 bases and 3 bases respectively, with 15 bases between them. The CDR3 spans 15 residues. The DNA for the CDR3 is TGTGCCAGCAACGGCCAGGGAAGGGACACCGGGGAGCTGTTTTTT. The encoded protein is CASNGQGRDTGELFF. Based on the CDR3 plus reference TRBV2 and TRBJ2-2, the full variable domain is EPEVTQTPSHQVTQMGQEVILRCVPISNHLYFYWYRQILGQKVEFLVSFYNNEISEKSEIFDDQFSVERPDGSNFTLKIRSTKLEDSAMYFCASNGQGRDTGELFFGEGSRLTVL.

The rearrangement uses TRBV19 and TRBJ1-1; perhaps TRBD1 as D (6 bases). CDR1 is LNHDA and CDR2 is SQIVND in the germline V gene (reference sequence). V lost 2 bases and J lost 6, with 16 bases in between. This CDR3 has 15 residues. DNA of the CDR3: TGTGCCAGTAGTATATCCCATGACGGACAGTCTGAAGCTTTCTTT. Translation gives CASSISHDGQSEAFF. Complete variable domain (other parts from reference TRBV19 and TRBJ1-1): DGGITQSPKYLFRKEGQNVTLSCEQNLNHDAMYWYRQDPGQGLRLIYYSQIVNDFQKGDIAEGYSVSREKKESFPLTVTSAQKNPTAFYLCASSISHDGQSEAFFGQGTRLTVV.

This clone was picked up one time. The chain employs TRBV11-3 and TRBJ2-3; 7 nucleotides align to TRBD1. The CDR3 covers 13 residues. With V trimmed by 8 bases and J by 1 base, 3 bases remained unmatched. Germline CDR1 is SGHNT and CDR2 is YENEEA. CDR3 sequence reads: CASSGTGTDTQYF. The CDR3 nucleotides read TGTGCCAGCTCCGGGACAGGCACAGATACGCAGTATTTT.

This rearrangement joins TRBV9 to TRBJ2-7; tentative D call: TRBD2 (6 bases). The CDR3 contains 14 residues. Germline V lookup: CDR1 SGDLS, CDR2 YYNGEE. The V gene lost 7 bases and the J gene lost 5 bases, with 19 bases spanning the gap. CDR3 sequence reads: CASVWWRDVDEQYF. Written as DNA, the CDR3 is TGTGCCAGCGTGTGGTGGCGGGATGTCGACGAGCAGTACTTC.

The chain's CDR3 is CASSVALGLSNEQFF. Here the CDR3 DNA reads TGTGCCAGCAGCGTAGCTTTGGGACTCAGCAATGAGCAGTTCTTC. This chain uses TRBV9 with TRBJ2-1, with D maybe TRBD2 (6 bases). CDR3 length: 15 residues. Trimming cost V 0 bases and J 6 bases, with 13 bases left between them. Per the germline V gene, CDR1 is SGDLS and CDR2 is YYNGEE.

The J gene is TRBJ1-4, the V gene TRBV5-7; the D gene is possibly TRBD1 (5 bases). TRBV5-7 is identified as an open reading frame with a role that is uncertain. V was pared by 6 bases and J by 0 bases, with 9 bases between. The CDR3 sequence is 14 residues long. The CDR3 loop is CASTSGATNEKLFF. The CDR3 region has the DNA TGTGCCAGCACCTCGGGGGCAACTAATGAAAAACTGTTTTTT.

The chain has TRBV14 and TRBJ1-5; the D is unclear. The CDR3 has 13 amino acids. With 5 bases removed from V and 5 bases from J, the gap between germline ends came to 10 bases. The germline CDR1 and CDR2 sequences are SGHDN and FVKESK. For the CDR3, the DNA is TGTGCCAGCAGCTTAGCATGGGATCAGCCCCAGCATTTT. It encodes CASSLAWDQPQHF.

The rearrangement links TRBV11-2 to TRBJ2-3; TRBD2 is a possible D gene (7 bases). The CDR3 length is 18 residues. V lost 5 bases and J 0 bases, leaving 21 bases between the germline ends. Germline values: CDR1 SGHAT, CDR2 FQNNGV. The CDR3 sequence is CASSPSLLAGASTDTQYF. The CDR3 bases are TGTGCCAGCAGCCCCAGCCTACTGGCGGGGGCCAGCACAGATACGCAGTATTTT.

The chain links TRBV13 to TRBJ1-6, with 11 nucleotides matching TRBD1. The CDR3 loop spans 16 amino acids. Germline trimming cut 6 bases from V and 1 base from J; bases unmatched to any gene: 2. Germline CDR1 reads PRHDT; CDR2 reads FYEKMQ (reference sequence). The CDR3 reads CASSWDRGSYNSPLHF. The DNA of the CDR3 is TGTGCCAGCAGTTGGGACAGGGGGTCCTATAATTCACCCCTCCACTTT.

The CDR3 sequence is CASSPPRSSYNEQFF. The CDR3, as DNA: TGTGCCAGCTCACCACCGAGGAGCTCCTACAATGAGCAGTTCTTC. The gene calls are TRBV18 and TRBJ2-1; D uncertain. Germline V gene data show CDR1 as KGHSH and CDR2 as LQKENI. This CDR3 spans 15 amino acids. Trimming left V 0 bases short and J 0 bases short, with 6 bases between. Full variable domain (remainder filled in from reference TRBV18 and TRBJ2-1): NAGVMQNPRHLVRRRGQEARLRCSPMKGHSHVYWYRQLPEEGLKFMVYLQKENIIDESGMPKERFSAEFPKEGPSILRIQQVVRGDSAAYFCASSPPRSSYNEQFFGPGTRLTVL.

J is TRBJ2-5 and V is TRBV7-9, with TRBD2 matching over 14 bases. V lost 4 bases, J lost 5 bases, and 3 bases stayed unmatched. Germline CDR1 and CDR2: SEHNR and FQNEAQ (reference sequence). The CDR3 sequence is 15 residues long. The CDR3 protein is CASSWRLAGGETQYF. In DNA, the CDR3 is TGTGCCAGCAGCTGGCGACTAGCGGGAGGGGAGACCCAGTACTTC.

A note on this clone: The junction differs from germline at one of its ends, possibly a read error. This sequence joins TRBV11-3 and TRBJ1-1; possible D gene TRBD1, 6 bases. Germline V gives CDR1 SGHNT, CDR2 YENEEA. CDR3 length: 14 amino acids. The DNA for the CDR3 is TGTGCCAGCAGCCCCGACAGGATGAATACTGAAGCTTTCTTT. Its protein is CASSPDRMNTEAFF.

The rearrangement joins TRBV27 to TRBJ1-1, with D possibly matching TRBD1 (6 bases). CDR1 and CDR2 (germline): MNHEY, SMNVEV (reference sequence). This CDR3 spans 14 amino acids. Trimming took off 9 bases at V and 2 bases at J, with 16 bases between the two ends. The chain's CDR3 is CARPGQIGNTEAFF. In DNA, the CDR3 is TGTGCCAGACCTGGACAGATAGGTAACACTGAAGCTTTCTTT.

CDR3 DNA: TGTGCCAGCAGTGCGGGGCAGGGGGTTTACCAAGAGACCCAGTACTTC. It encodes CASSAGQGVYQETQYF. The rearrangement links TRBV2 to TRBJ2-5, with 7 nucleotides matching TRBD1. The J segment lost 0 bases and the V segment lost 4 bases, leaving 8 bases of the junction unmatched. Looked up from germline, CDR1 is SNHLY and CDR2 is FYNNEI. The CDR3 sequence is 16 residues long.

Details on this clone: One junction end does not reproduce the germline sequence, and a read error may be involved. The chain uses TRBV6-5 and TRBJ2-7; 10 bases map to TRBD1. Germline V gene sequence: CDR1 MNHEY, CDR2 SVGAGI. The CDR3 extends over 13 amino acids. The CDR3 region is CANTHPGQGTKDF. The CDR3 DNA reads TGTGCCAACACACATCCGGGACAGGGGACCAAGGACTTC.

This chain joins TRBV28 and TRBJ2-1; the match to TRBD2 covers 8 bases. The CDR3 has 15 amino acids. The junction had 9 bases not matched to a gene; V was cut back by 2 bases and J by 9 bases. Germline CDR1 reads MDHEN; CDR2 reads SYDVKM. The CDR3 sequence: CASSLASGRISEQFF. In DNA, the CDR3 is TGTGCCAGCAGTTTAGCCAGCGGGAGAATTAGTGAGCAGTTCTTC.

CDR3 protein: CASSVRTGATTDTQYF. DNA of the CDR3: TGTGCCAGCAGCGTACGGACAGGGGCCACAACAGATACGCAGTATTTT. The chain recombines TRBV9 with TRBJ2-3, with 9 bases aligning to TRBD1. Germline V gene sequence: CDR1 SGDLS, CDR2 YYNGEE. This CDR3 is 16 amino acids long. V gave up 1 base and J gave up 3 bases; unmatched junction bases: 6.